The 6 T cell receptor beta chains below were found in one sample sequenced in a study of blood T cell repertoires in COVID-19 (TCRdb year 2020). The protocol used for the library was the immunoSEQ multiplex PCR assay. TCRdb took this table from immuneACCESS and kept in-frame rearrangements with V and J called. Such tables lack part of the clones; where checked against another copy, unresolved V genes explain under half of the gap, and the rest is unexplained. This sample has 150,000 to 200,000 clones in its table, and 82% of those were observed once. 22% of the sample is held by the ten biggest clonotypes. Material for sequencing was peripheral blood. The receptors shown here come from an elderly woman with acute or convalescent COVID-19.

The chain combines TRBV7-2 with TRBJ1-1; D gene uncertain. Germline V gene data show CDR1 as SGHTA and CDR2 as FQGNSA. The CDR3 consists of 14 residues. V was trimmed by 3 bases and J by 4 bases, leaving 12 bases between them. The CDR3 DNA is TGTGCCAGCAGCTTTAGGAGAGGCGGCACTGAAGCTTTCTTT. Its translation: CASSFRRGGTEAFF. The whole variable domain, remainder taken from reference TRBV7-2 and TRBJ1-1, is GAGVSQSPSNKVTEKGKDVELRCDPISGHTALYWYRQSLGQGLEFLIYFQGNSAPDKSGLPSDRFSAERTGGSVSTLTIQRTQQEDSAVYLCASSFRRGGTEAFFGQGTRLTVV.

For the CDR3, the DNA is TGTGCCAGCAGTGAAAGAAACCCCGGGACTATCTACAATGAGCAGTTCTTC. Translated, it gives CASSERNPGTIYNEQFF. The chain combines TRBV2 with TRBJ2-1; 7 bases align to TRBD2. V lost 2 bases, J lost 3 bases, and 10 bases stayed unmatched. Germline-derived CDR1 and CDR2 are SNHLY and FYNNEI. This CDR3 region has 17 residues.

This chain connects TRBV24-1 to TRBJ2-1; 8 positions match TRBD1. The CDR3 has 14 amino acids. With V trimmed by 2 bases and J by 6 bases, 2 bases remained unmatched. Per the germline V gene, CDR1 is KGHDR and CDR2 is SFDVKD. CDR3 sequence reads: CATSDYTGGNEQFF. The CDR3 DNA follows: TGTGCCACCAGTGATTATACAGGGGGCAATGAGCAGTTCTTC.

The V call is TRBV4-1, the J call TRBJ1-2; 10 bases agree with TRBD1. Germline CDR1 MGHRA, CDR2 YSYEKL. Trimming at V came to 7 bases and at J to 4 bases, leaving 9 bases not matched to a gene. The CDR3 spans 15 residues. This CDR3 is CASTLGTGVFYGYTF. The CDR3 nucleotides read TGCGCCAGCACCCTAGGGACAGGGGTTTTCTATGGCTACACCTTC.

The chain joins TRBV7-9 to TRBJ2-3; D gene unclear. Trimming left V 3 bases short and J 3 bases short, with 13 bases between. The CDR3 has 15 amino acids. Germline CDR1 and CDR2: SEHNR and FQNEAQ (reference sequence). CDR3 bases: TGTGCCAGCAGCTTCGGAGCTTCCAGTACAGATACGCAGTATTTT. Protein sequence: CASSFGASSTDTQYF.

The rearrangement uses TRBV30 and TRBJ2-1; D is possibly TRBD2 (5 bases). Germline V lookup: CDR1 GTSNPN, CDR2 SVGIG (reference sequence). Trimming took off 2 bases at V and 2 bases at J, with 10 bases between the two ends. The CDR3 sequence is 14 residues long. The CDR3, as DNA: TGTGCCTGGAGTTCTCCCGGGACCTACAATGAGCAGTTCTTC. Translating it yields CAWSSPGTYNEQFF.